Each of the 9 T cell receptor beta chains below was sequenced from the same sample in a study of PD-1 blockade in classical Hodgkin lymphoma. Following autologous stem cell transplantation, relapse occurred in every patient, and exposure to brentuximab vedotin varied. This table comes from immunoSEQ multiplex PCR, and its TCRdb copy is limited to in-frame clones, with some not included. The repertoire includes roughly 14,000 clones, around 83% of them detected once, and around 25% sits in the top ten. This specimen was peripheral blood mononuclear cells (PBMCs), taken at baseline. Receptors originate from a human donor with classical Hodgkin lymphoma.

The chain links TRBV10-3 to TRBJ1-5; D unclear. The CDR3 loop spans 14 amino acids. CDR1 and CDR2 (germline): ENHRY, SYGVKD. V lost 2 bases, J lost 3 bases, and 8 bases lay in between. The CDR3 loop reads CAISEPGNNQPQHF. The CDR3 DNA reads as TGTGCCATCAGTGAGCCCGGCAACAATCAGCCCCAGCATTTT.

This chain uses TRBV11-2 with TRBJ2-1, with a weak D call TRBD2 (5 bases). Germline CDR1 SGHAT, CDR2 FQNNGV. V lost 6 bases, J lost 14 bases, and 14 bases lay in between. The CDR3 runs 11 residues. In nucleotides, the CDR3 is TGTGCCAGCAGTTCCGCCCGGGGTGAGTTCTTC. Protein sequence: CASSSARGEFF.

The chain has TRBV10-3 and TRBJ1-4, with TRBD1 identical over 9 bases. Germline-derived CDR1 and CDR2 are ENHRY and SYGVKD. J gave up 3 bases and V 6 bases, and 5 bases lay outside the gene matches. This CDR3 contains 15 residues. In DNA, the CDR3 is TGTGCCATCAGCGTACAGGGGGCAGCTAATGAAAAACTGTTTTTT. Residues: CAISVQGAANEKLFF.

J is TRBJ1-5 and V is TRBV4-1; D is undetermined. Germline CDR1 MGHRA, CDR2 YSYEKL. The V end lost 1 base, the J end lost 0 bases, and 4 bases lay between the germline ends. There are 14 residues in the CDR3. The CDR3 loop reads CASSQAGSNQPQHF. Here the CDR3 DNA reads TGCGCCAGCAGCCAAGCGGGTAGCAATCAGCCCCAGCATTTT.

The chain uses TRBV6-1 and TRBJ1-1; D gene unclear. Germline assignment: CDR1 MNHNS and CDR2 SASEGT. The CDR3 contains 12 residues. The germline V and J ends were trimmed by 5 bases and 7 bases, with 11 bases remaining between them. The DNA for the CDR3 is TGTGCCAGCAGTTCGCGGGTCTTTGAAGCTTTCTTT. It codes for CASSSRVFEAFF.

V is TRBV28 and J is TRBJ2-3, with D possibly matching TRBD2 (6 bases). The germline V gene has CDR1 MDHEN and CDR2 SYDVKM. Trimming shortened V by 7 bases and J by 3 bases, and 17 bases separated the two germline ends. The CDR3 spans 15 residues. The CDR3 DNA reads TGTGCCAGCAAATTGGGAGGACTCAGGACAGATACGCAGTATTTT. Protein sequence: CASKLGGLRTDTQYF.

The V and J genes are TRBV6-1 and TRBJ1-4, with D perhaps TRBD1 (5 bases). Germline CDR1 is MNHNS and CDR2 is SASEGT. This CDR3 has 15 amino acids. V lost 0 bases and J lost 3, with 8 bases in between. CDR3 region: CASSEAEGANEKLFF. The CDR3 DNA is TGTGCCAGCAGTGAAGCGGAAGGGGCTAATGAAAAACTGTTTTTT.

The chain recombines TRBV7-8 with TRBJ1-1, with D possibly being TRBD1 (5 bases). The CDR3 totals 16 residues. V lost 3 bases to trimming and J lost 1 base, with 15 bases between them. CDR1 and CDR2 from the germline V gene are SGHVS and FQNEAQ. The CDR3 bases are TGTGCCAGCAGCTTCGGTGTTCCGGGGCCGAACACTGAAGCTTTCTTT. It codes for CASSFGVPGPNTEAFF.

The CDR3 DNA is TGTGCCAGCAGTTCCAGCGGGGGGCCTTACGAGCAGTACGTC. Residues: CASSSSGGPYEQYV. V gene TRBV6-5 combines with J gene TRBJ2-7; 9 bases line up with TRBD2. Per the germline V gene, CDR1 is MNHEY and CDR2 is SVGAGI. The trim removed 4 bases at V and 4 bases at J, leaving 5 bases unmatched. The length of the CDR3 is 14 residues.